The 18 T cell receptor beta chains below were found in one sample sequenced in a study of technical replicates of blood from a handful of donors. Here immunoSEQ multiplex PCR was the method, and the copy in TCRdb shows in-frame clones only, minus some. The sample yields more than 70,000 clones, around 96% seen once. The sequenced material came from T cells isolated from PBMCs. The receptors derive from a human donor in good health.

The chain joins TRBV2 to TRBJ1-1, with unresolved D. V shed 5 bases and J shed 0 bases, with 10 bases lying between them. CDR1 and CDR2 (germline): SNHLY, FYNNEI. The CDR3 runs to 14 residues. The CDR3 loop is CASSRRALNTEAFF. DNA of the CDR3: TGTGCCAGCAGTAGACGAGCGCTGAACACTGAAGCTTTCTTT. The full variable domain, completed using reference TRBV2 and TRBJ1-1, is EPEVTQTPSHQVTQMGQEVILRCVPISNHLYFYWYRQILGQKVEFLVSFYNNEISEKSEIFDDQFSVERPDGSNFTLKIRSTKLEDSAMYFCASSRRALNTEAFFGQGTRLTVV.

V is TRBV5-4 and J is TRBJ2-7; 7 bases fit TRBD1. This CDR3 comprises 12 residues. Germline CDR1 is SGHNT and CDR2 is YYREEE (reference sequence). The trim removed 0 bases at V and 6 bases at J, leaving 0 bases unmatched. CDR3 DNA: TGTGCCAGCAGCTTGGACAGGGGCGAGCAGTACTTC. This codes for CASSLDRGEQYF.

The rearrangement uses TRBV7-2 and TRBJ2-5; 7 bases align to TRBD2. V shed 2 bases and J 5 bases; nucleotides not matched to a gene: 8. There are 15 residues in the CDR3. The germline V gene has CDR1 SGHTA and CDR2 FQGNSA. CDR3 loop: CASSLHGGGPETQYF. CDR3 DNA sequence: TGTGCCAGCAGCTTACACGGGGGAGGGCCGGAGACCCAGTACTTC.

The CDR3 DNA reads as TGTGCCAGCAGCTTGGGGGGGGGCAACCAAGAGACCCAGTACTTC. Protein sequence: CASSLGGGNQETQYF. V and J are TRBV5-4 and TRBJ2-5; D possibly corresponds to TRBD2 (7 bases). With 0 bases removed from V and 0 bases from J, the gap between germline ends came to 9 bases. CDR3 length: 15 residues. Germline CDR1 reads SGHNT; CDR2 reads YYREEE (reference sequence).

The chain employs TRBV18 and TRBJ1-1, with TRBD1 as a possible D gene (5 bases). Germline CDR1 and CDR2: KGHSH and LQKENI. Trimming left V 5 bases short and J 5 bases short, with 12 bases between. CDR3 length equals 13 residues. The CDR3 is CASSDQGGTEAFF. The CDR3 nucleotides are TGTGCCAGCTCAGACCAGGGAGGGACTGAAGCTTTCTTT.

The gene calls are TRBV7-9 and TRBJ2-2, with D hard to call. Trimming shortened V by 8 bases and J by 3 bases, and 10 bases separated the two germline ends. The CDR3 consists of 13 residues. The germline gives CDR1 SEHNR, CDR2 FQNEAQ (reference sequence). The CDR3 DNA is TGTGCCAGCTCGCCGCGGTACACCGGGGAGCTGTTTTTT. Encoded protein: CASSPRYTGELFF.

This rearrangement joins TRBV7-8 to TRBJ2-2, with a possible D match to TRBD1 (6 bases). The CDR3 extends over 16 amino acids. Germline CDR1 reads SGHVS; CDR2 reads FQNEAQ. V lost 2 bases and J 4 bases, leaving 14 bases between the germline ends. The chain's CDR3 is CASSLRRQGITGELFF. For the CDR3, the DNA is TGTGCCAGCAGCTTAAGGCGTCAGGGGATCACCGGGGAGCTGTTTTTT.

The J gene is TRBJ2-1, the V gene TRBV9; the D is unclear. CDR1 and CDR2 (germline): SGDLS, YYNGEE. This CDR3 has 12 amino acids. The ends were cut back, 4 bases at V and 9 bases at J, with 11 bases in the middle. The CDR3 is CASSPGGLEQFF. In DNA form, the CDR3 reads TGTGCCAGCAGCCCCGGCGGTCTTGAGCAGTTCTTC.

V usage is TRBV4-1 and J usage is TRBJ2-1, with 7 bases identical to TRBD2. The V segment lost 2 bases and the J segment 4 bases; nucleotides outside the gene matches: 17. The CDR3 runs 19 residues. From germline, CDR1 is MGHRA and CDR2 YSYEKL. The CDR3 bases are TGCGCCAGCAGCCAAACTACGTCCCCGACTAGCCAGCTATACAATGAGCAGTTCTTC. Its protein is CASSQTTSPTSQLYNEQFF.

The CDR3 is CSVWEVSYEQYF. Here the CDR3 DNA reads TGCAGCGTATGGGAGGTCTCCTACGAGCAGTACTTC. The V call is TRBV29-1, the J call TRBJ2-7; tentative D call: TRBD2 (6 bases). V was shortened by 6 bases and J by 0 bases, with 9 bases between the two germline ends. The CDR3 totals 12 residues. Germline V CDR1 and CDR2: SQVTM, ANQGSEA.

The genes are TRBV5-5 and TRBJ1-2; TRBD1 might be the D (6 bases). Germline CDR1 reads SGHKS; CDR2 reads YYEKEE (reference sequence). CDR3 length: 14 residues. Trimming removed 5 bases at V and 8 bases at J, with 19 bases between. CDR3 loop: CASRVPGGPGGYTF. The CDR3 nucleotides read TGTGCCAGCAGAGTACCCGGGGGGCCGGGCGGCTACACCTTC.

The chain carries TRBV5-1 and TRBJ2-7; TRBD2 matches 12 bases. J lost 9 bases, V lost 3 bases, and 13 bases had no gene match. Germline V gene sequence: CDR1 SGHRS, CDR2 YFSETQ. The CDR3 has 16 amino acids. CDR3 DNA: TGCGCCAGCAGCTCTTTGCCGGGGACTAGCGGGTCTAGGCAGTACTTC. This translates into CASSSLPGTSGSRQYF.

The chain uses TRBV5-1 and TRBJ2-7; possibly TRBD2 for D (6 bases). The CDR3 runs 13 residues. V lost 3 bases and J 7 bases, leaving 14 bases between the germline ends. Germline assignment: CDR1 SGHRS and CDR2 YFSETQ. In nucleotides, the CDR3 is TGCGCCAGCAGCTCTCCGGAGGGGAGAGAGCAGTACTTC. Its translation is CASSSPEGREQYF.

The chain employs TRBV11-3 and TRBJ2-7; 10 positions agree with TRBD1. The V gene's germline CDR1 is SGHNT and CDR2 YENEEA. Trimming took 5 bases from V and 4 from J; bases not matched to a gene: 8. The CDR3 is 15 residues long. The CDR3 here is CASSKGTGDQYEQYF. In nucleotides, the CDR3 is TGTGCCAGCAGCAAAGGGACAGGGGACCAGTACGAGCAGTACTTC.

Written as DNA, the CDR3 is TGCAGCGTTGGGACTAGCGGGAGCTACGAGCAGTACTTC. Translated: CSVGTSGSYEQYF. J is TRBJ2-7 and V is TRBV29-1; TRBD2 matches 13 bases. Germline lookup yields CDR1 SQVTM and CDR2 ANQGSEA. The CDR3 extends over 13 amino acids. The junction had 0 bases not matched to a gene; V was cut back by 4 bases and J by 3 bases.

The V and J genes are TRBV6-6 and TRBJ2-2; D is undetermined. This CDR3 comprises 14 residues. Germline CDR1 reads MNHNY; CDR2 reads SVGAGI (reference sequence). The V gene lost 5 bases and the J gene lost 1 base, with 8 bases spanning the gap. CDR3 sequence (DNA): TGTGCCAGCAGTATGTCAGAGAACACCGGGGAGCTGTTTTTT. It codes for CASSMSENTGELFF.

The chain combines TRBV12-1 with TRBJ2-3; the table's D call of TRBD1 was not tested on the DNA. TRBV12-1 is deemed a pseudogene. This CDR3 is 15 amino acids long. The DNA of the CDR3 is TGTGCCAGCAGCTCGACGGACAGGGACGCAGATACGCAGTATTTT. Translating it yields CASSSTDRDADTQYF.

This chain links TRBV5-1 with TRBJ2-7, with D unresolved. The CDR3 extends over 13 amino acids. The germline gives CDR1 SGHRS, CDR2 YFSETQ. Deletions cut 1 base from V and 4 bases from J, with 9 bases between. The CDR3: CASSLRRNYEQYF. CDR3 nucleotides: TGCGCCAGCAGCTTGCGTAGAAATTACGAGCAGTACTTC.